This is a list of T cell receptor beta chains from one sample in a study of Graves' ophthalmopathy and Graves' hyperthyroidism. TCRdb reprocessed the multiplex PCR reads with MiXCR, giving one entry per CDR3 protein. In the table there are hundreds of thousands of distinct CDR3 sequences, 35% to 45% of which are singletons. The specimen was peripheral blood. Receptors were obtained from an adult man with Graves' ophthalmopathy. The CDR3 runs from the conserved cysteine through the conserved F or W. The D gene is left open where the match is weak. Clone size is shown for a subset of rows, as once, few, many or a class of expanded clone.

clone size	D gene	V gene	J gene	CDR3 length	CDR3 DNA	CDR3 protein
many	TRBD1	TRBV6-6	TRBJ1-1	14	TGTGCCAGCAGTTACGGGGACAGAATCACTGAAGCTTTCTTT	CASSYGDRITEAFF
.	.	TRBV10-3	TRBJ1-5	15	TGTGCCATCAGTTACTCGGGAAGGGTCGATCAGCCCCAGCATTTT	CAISYSGRVDQPQHF
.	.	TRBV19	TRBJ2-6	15	TGTGCCAGTAGTATGGGGGGGGCAGGGGGCAACGTCCTGACTTTC	CASSMGGAGGNVLTF
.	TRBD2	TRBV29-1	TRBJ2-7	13	TGCAGCGCTGGGACTAGCGGGTTCTACGAGCAGTACTTC	CSAGTSGFYEQYF
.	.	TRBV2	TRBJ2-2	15	TGTGCCAGCAGCCGCCGGGACAGCGGGACCGGGGAGCTGTTTTTT	CASSRRDSGTGELFF
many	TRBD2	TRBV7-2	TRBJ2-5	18	TGTGCCAGCAGCTTAGCCCTGACTAGCGGGGGAGGACAAGAGACCCAGTACTTC	CASSLALTSGGGQETQYF
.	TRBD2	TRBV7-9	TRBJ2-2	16	TGTGCCAGCAGCTTACTAGCGGGGGCCACCACCGGGGAGCTGTTTTTT	CASSLLAGATTGELFF
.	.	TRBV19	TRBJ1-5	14	TGTGCCAGCAGCTTAGGGGGGGCGGTTCAGCCCCAGCATTTT	CASSLGGAVQPQHF
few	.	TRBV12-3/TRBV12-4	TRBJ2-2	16	TGTGCCAGCAGCACACACGGAGGGCTTGGAACCGGGGAGCTGTTTTTT	CASSTHGGLGTGELFF
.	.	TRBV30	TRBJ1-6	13	TGTGCCTGGACCTTGGCAGCAAATTCACCCCTCCACTTT	CAWTLAANSPLHF
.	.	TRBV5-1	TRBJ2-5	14	TGCGCCAGCAGCATCACAGAGAGGCTAGAGACCCAGTACTTC	CASSITERLETQYF
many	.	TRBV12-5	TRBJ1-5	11	TGTGCTAGTGGTTTTGGGGAGCCCCAGCATTTT	CASGFGEPQHF
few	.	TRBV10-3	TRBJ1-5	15	TGTGCCAGCAGTGAAACCGCCAGGGTGAATCAGCCCCAGCATTTT	CASSETARVNQPQHF
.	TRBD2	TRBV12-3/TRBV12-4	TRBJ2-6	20	TGTGCCAGCAAGCTCCAAGGACTAGCGGCAGGTCTTTCTGGGGCCAACGTCCTGACTTTC	CASKLQGLAAGLSGANVLTF
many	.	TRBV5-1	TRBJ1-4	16	TGCGCCAGCAGCTTGGGACAGGCACAGAGGAATGAAAAACTGTTTTTT	CASSLGQAQRNEKLFF
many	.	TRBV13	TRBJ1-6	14	TGTGCCAGCAGCAAAGACAGGAGTTTGTCACCCCTCCACTTT	CASSKDRSLSPLHF
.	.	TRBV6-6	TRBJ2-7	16	TGTGCCAGCAGTTTAGTTGGTAGCGGACTCTCCTACGAGCAGTACTTC	CASSLVGSGLSYEQYF
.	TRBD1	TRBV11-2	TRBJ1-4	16	TGTGCCAGCAGGAGTTCAACGGGACAGGACAATGAAAAACTGTTTTTT	CASRSSTGQDNEKLFF
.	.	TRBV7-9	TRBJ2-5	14	TGTGCTAGCAGCTACGGGGCAGGGAGAGAGACCCAGCACTTC	CASSYGAGRETQHF
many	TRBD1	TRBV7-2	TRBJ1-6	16	TGTGCCAGCAGTCCAACCTCCGGGACAGGGGATTCACCCCTCCACTTT	CASSPTSGTGDSPLHF
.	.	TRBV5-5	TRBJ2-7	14	TGTGCCAGCACCCTCCACCAGGGCTCCTACGAGCAGTACTTC	CASTLHQGSYEQYF
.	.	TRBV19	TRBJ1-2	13	TGTGCCAGTAGTATGCTGGGGGCTTATGGCTACACCTTC	CASSMLGAYGYTF
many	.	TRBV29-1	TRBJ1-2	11	TGCAGCGTTGGGAATAACTATGGCTACACCTTC	CSVGNNYGYTF
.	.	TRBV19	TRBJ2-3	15	TGTGCCAGTACCCCCTCGCGAGGGCCGGCAGATACGCAGTATTTT	CASTPSRGPADTQYF
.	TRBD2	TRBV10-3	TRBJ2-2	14	TGTGCCATCAGTGAGGCCGGGACTAGCGGGGAGCTGTTTTTT	CAISEAGTSGELFF
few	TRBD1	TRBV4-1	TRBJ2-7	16	TGCGCCAGCAGCCATTACGCCACCGACAGGGTGGGCGAGCAGTACTTC	CASSHYATDRVGEQYF
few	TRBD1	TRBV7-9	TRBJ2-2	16	TGTGCCAGCAGTGAATTAGGACAGGGTGACGCCGGGGAGCTGTTTTTT	CASSELGQGDAGELFF
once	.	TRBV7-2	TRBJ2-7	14	TGTGCCAGCGGCTTAGGGGGTAGTACCTACGAGCAGTACTTC	CASGLGGSTYEQYF
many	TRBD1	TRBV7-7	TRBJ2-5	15	TGTGCCAGCAGCCGGACAGGGGTGCCCCAAGAGACCCAGTACTTC	CASSRTGVPQETQYF
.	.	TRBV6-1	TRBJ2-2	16	TGTGCCAGCAGTGAAGCGCAAGGACTGTACACCGGGGAGCTGTTTTTT	CASSEAQGLYTGELFF
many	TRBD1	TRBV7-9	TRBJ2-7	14	TGTGCCAGCAGCTCCGACAGGGGCCTTTACGAGCAGTACTTC	CASSSDRGLYEQYF
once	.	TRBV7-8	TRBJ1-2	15	TGTGCCAGCAGCCAAGCCACAGGGATTAACTATGGCTACACCTTC	CASSQATGINYGYTF
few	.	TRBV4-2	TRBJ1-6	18	TGTGCCAGCAGCCTTACGTGGGGCCAGGCCTCCTATAATTCACCCCTCCACTTT	CASSLTWGQASYNSPLHF
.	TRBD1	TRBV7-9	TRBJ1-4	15	TGTGCCAGCAACGGGGTCGGGACAGGGGACAAAAAACTGTTTTTT	CASNGVGTGDKKLFF
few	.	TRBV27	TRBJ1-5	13	TGTGCCAGCAGTTTCATGGTCAATCAGCCCCAGCATTTT	CASSFMVNQPQHF
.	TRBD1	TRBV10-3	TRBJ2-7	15	TGTGCCAGCAGTTCCGGGACAGGGTTACTCTACGAGCAGTACTTC	CASSSGTGLLYEQYF
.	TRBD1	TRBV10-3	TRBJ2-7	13	TGTGCCAGCAGTACGCAGGGGGCAAATGAGCAGTACTTC	CASSTQGANEQYF
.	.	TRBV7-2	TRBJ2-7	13	TGTGCCAGCAGCTTATCCCCTCAGTACGAGCAGTACTTC	CASSLSPQYEQYF
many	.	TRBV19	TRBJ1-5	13	TGTGCCAGTAGTAGCCAACGAGATCAGCCCCAGCATTTT	CASSSQRDQPQHF
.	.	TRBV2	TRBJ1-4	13	TGTGCCAGCAGGATGCAGGGGAACGAAAAACTGTTTTTT	CASRMQGNEKLFF
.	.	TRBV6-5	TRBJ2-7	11	TGTGCCAGCAGTTACAGATCCAAGCAGTACTTC	CASSYRSKQYF
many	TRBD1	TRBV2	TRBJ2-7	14	TGTGCCAGCATGAGGGACAGGGGAACCTACGAGCAGTACTTC	CASMRDRGTYEQYF
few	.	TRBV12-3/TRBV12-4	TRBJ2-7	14	TGTGCCAGCAGCTCCCTGGAGAGGATCTACGAGCAGTACTTC	CASSSLERIYEQYF
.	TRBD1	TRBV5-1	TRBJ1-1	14	TGCGCCAGCAGCCGGACAGGGGCTGAGACTGAAGCTTTCTTT	CASSRTGAETEAFF
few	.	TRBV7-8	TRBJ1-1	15	TGTGCCAGCAGCTCGATGGGGGGGGTGAACACTGAAGCTTTCTTT	CASSSMGGVNTEAFF
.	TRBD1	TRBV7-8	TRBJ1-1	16	TGTGCCAGCAGACGGGGGACAGGGCTGCTGAACACTGAAGCTTTCTTT	CASRRGTGLLNTEAFF
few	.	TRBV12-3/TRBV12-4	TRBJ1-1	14	TGTGCCAGCAGCTTCCTCAATTCGAACACTGAAGCTTTCTTT	CASSFLNSNTEAFF
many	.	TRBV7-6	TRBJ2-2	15	TGTGCCAGCAGCTCCTCGACAGCGAACACCGGGGAGCTGTTTTTT	CASSSSTANTGELFF
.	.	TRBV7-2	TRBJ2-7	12	TGTGCCAGCAGCTCCGGGAGCCCCGAGCAGTACTTC	CASSSGSPEQYF
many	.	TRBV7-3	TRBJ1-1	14	TGTGCCAGCAGCTTAACAGGGGGGACCACTGAAGCTTTCTTT	CASSLTGGTTEAFF
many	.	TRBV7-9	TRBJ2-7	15	TGTGCCAGCAGCTCCTCCGGGACTGCCTTTGGCGAGCAGTACTTC	CASSSSGTAFGEQYF
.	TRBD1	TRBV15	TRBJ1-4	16	TGTGCCACCAGCAATACAAGGGACAGGGCGAATGAAAAACTGTTTTTT	CATSNTRDRANEKLFF
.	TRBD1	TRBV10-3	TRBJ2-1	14	TGTGCCATCAGGATGACAGGGGTAAACAATGAGCAGTTCTTC	CAIRMTGVNNEQFF